Below are 10 T cell receptor beta chains sequenced from a single sample in a study of CD8+ T cells in alopecia areata. Once RNA had been extracted, it was reverse transcribed into cDNA to act as the sequencing template. Profiled with immunoSEQ multiplex PCR; TCRdb holds only in-frame clones, not every one. Of approximately 150,000 clones listed, around 71% are singletons. The sample here was CD8+ T cells sorted from blood, taken at week 0. The receptors here all came from a human donor with alopecia areata.

The chain uses TRBV5-6 and TRBJ2-1; D tentatively reads TRBD1 or TRBD2 (5 bases each). The CDR3 covers 15 residues. V lost 0 bases and J lost 0, with 7 bases in between. Per the germline V gene, CDR1 is SGHDT and CDR2 is YYEEEE. The CDR3 spells CASSLGGSSYNEQFF. CDR3 nucleotides: TGTGCCAGCAGCTTGGGGGGGAGCTCCTACAATGAGCAGTTCTTC.

The chain carries TRBV7-9 and TRBJ2-1; D remains unclear. The CDR3 is made up of 19 amino acids. The germline CDR1 and CDR2 sequences are SEHNR and FQNEAQ (reference sequence). The ends were cut back, 5 bases at V and 1 base at J, with 24 bases in the middle. The CDR3 sequence is CASSPRWFSGKGSYNEQFF. The CDR3 DNA sequence: TGTGCCAGCAGCCCGCGCTGGTTTTCAGGAAAGGGTTCCTACAATGAGCAGTTCTTC.

The chain couples TRBV2 to TRBJ2-7, with D unresolved. This CDR3 spans 14 amino acids. From germline, CDR1 is SNHLY and CDR2 FYNNEI. V lost 4 bases to trimming and J lost 1 base, with 11 bases between them. In DNA form, the CDR3 reads TGTGCCAGCAGTGGCGCAGCTCGGTCCTACGAGCAGTACTTC. Translation: CASSGAARSYEQYF.

This rearrangement joins TRBV27 to TRBJ2-3, with a tentative D call TRBD1 (5 bases). The ends were cut back, 5 bases at V and 3 bases at J, with 18 bases in the middle. CDR3 length equals 16 residues. CDR1 and CDR2 (germline): MNHEY, SMNVEV (reference sequence). CDR3 coding DNA: TGTGCCAGCAGTGCGTGGACAAGCACGCAAACAGATACGCAGTATTTT. This sequence encodes CASSAWTSTQTDTQYF.

This clone was found once. One junction end disagrees with the germline gene, perhaps due to a read error. The chain recombines TRBV11-2 with TRBJ2-1; 13 positions match TRBD2. This CDR3 is 15 amino acids long. Germline V gene lookup returns CDR1 SGHAT and CDR2 FQNNGV. In DNA, the CDR3 is TGTGCCAGCAGCTTGACTAGCGGGGGGAACAAGGAGCAGTTCTTC. Translating gives CASSLTSGGNKEQFF.

The V and J genes are TRBV5-6 and TRBJ1-1, with 9 positions matching TRBD1. Germline CDR1 reads SGHDT; CDR2 reads YYEEEE. Germline trimming cut 3 bases from V and 7 bases from J; bases unmatched to any gene: 7. The CDR3 contains 14 residues. CDR3 protein: CASSSGTGLGEAFF. CDR3 DNA sequence: TGTGCCAGCAGCTCCGGGACAGGGCTCGGTGAAGCTTTCTTT.

The chain employs TRBV4-2 and TRBJ2-2; TRBD1 agrees at 9 bases. Germline CDR1 and CDR2: LGHNA and YNFKEQ. V lost 4 bases to trimming and J lost 0 bases; unmatched junction nucleotides: 3. This CDR3 region has 16 residues. The CDR3 loop reads CASSPRTGANTGELFF. The CDR3 region has the DNA TGTGCCAGCAGCCCCCGGACAGGGGCGAACACCGGGGAGCTGTTTTTT.

The chain uses TRBV4-1 and TRBJ2-5, with 7 bases fitting TRBD1. The CDR3 is 16 residues long. Germline CDR1 is MGHRA and CDR2 is YSYEKL. The V segment lost 5 bases and the J segment 5 bases; nucleotides outside the gene matches: 14. The CDR3 DNA is TGCGCCAGCAGCACACAGTACAGGGGACGAGGGGAGACCCAGTACTTC. Translated, it gives CASSTQYRGRGETQYF.

J is TRBJ1-2 and V is TRBV7-2; D not certain. V shed 5 bases and J shed 2 bases, with 18 bases lying between them. The CDR3 is made up of 16 amino acids. The germline gives CDR1 SGHTA, CDR2 FQGNSA. The CDR3: CASSLSPPRPNYGYTF. CDR3 nucleotide sequence: TGTGCCAGCAGCCTCAGCCCACCGAGACCGAACTATGGCTACACCTTC.

The chain recombines TRBV30 with TRBJ1-5; D is ambiguous. Trimming pared 0 bases from V and 0 bases from J, leaving 9 bases between. CDR1 and CDR2 (germline): GTSNPN, SVGIG (reference sequence). This CDR3 is 15 amino acids long. CDR3 in DNA: TGTGCCTGGAGTGTAGGTGTTGGTAGCAATCAGCCCCAGCATTTT. It codes for CAWSVGVGSNQPQHF.